This is a list of T cell receptor beta chains from one sample in a study of persistence of HIV-infected CD4 T cells. These receptors' targets are unknown. Profiling relied on immunoSEQ multiplex PCR, and the TCRdb table lists in-frame clones only, not all of them. Altogether around 20,000 clones are present, roughly 74% being singletons, with the ten largest covering roughly 7%. The starting material was CD4+ T cells sorted from PBMCs after roughly 17-hour stimulation, obtained from a patient who received antiretroviral therapy. The receptor source for this set is an adult man with HIV who was CMV-seropositive. The CDR3 runs from the conserved cysteine through the conserved F or W. D genes are given only for firm matches. A clone size is listed for some rows: how often the clone was seen (once, few, many), or a class if it is expanded.

cdr3_aa cdr3_nt clone_size v_call d_call j_call
CASSLNRAQETQYF TGTGCCAGCAGCCTAAACAGGGCCCAAGAGACCCAGTACTTC NA TRBV14 NA TRBJ2-5
CASSSRPQVNYGYTF TGTGCCAGCAGCTCTCGCCCCCAGGTCAACTATGGCTACACCTTC once TRBV7-8 NA TRBJ1-2
CSVSRASGNTIYF TGCAGCGTTAGCAGGGCCTCTGGAAACACCATATATTTT NA TRBV29-1 NA TRBJ1-3
CASSLLQNTEAFF TGTGCCAGCAGTTTATTGCAAAACACTGAAGCTTTCTTT few TRBV12-3/TRBV12-4 NA TRBJ1-1
CASSPSVGPSGNTIYF TGTGCCAGCTCACCATCGGTGGGGCCTTCTGGAAACACCATATATTTT NA TRBV18 NA TRBJ1-3
CASSFSEGRNYGYTF TGTGCCAGCAGCTTCTCAGAGGGACGGAACTATGGCTACACCTTC NA TRBV5-4 NA TRBJ1-2
CASSRGHRDPSTDTQYF TGCGCCAGCAGTCGGGGGCACCGAGATCCTAGCACAGATACGCAGTATTTT NA TRBV5-1 NA TRBJ2-3
CASSWLGTAATYEQYF TGTGCCAGCAGCTGGCTCGGGACAGCCGCGACCTACGAGCAGTACTTC NA TRBV9 TRBD1 TRBJ2-7
CASSGGQAYGYTF TGTGCCAGCAGTGGGGGCCAGGCCTATGGCTACACCTTC NA TRBV28 NA TRBJ1-2
CASMDRGLNTGELFF TGTGCCAGCATGGACAGGGGATTGAACACCGGGGAGCTGTTTTTT NA TRBV5-6 TRBD1 TRBJ2-2
CASSLGPGAVEKLFF TGTGCCAGCAGCCTAGGGCCGGGGGCTGTAGAAAAACTGTTTTTT NA TRBV7-8 NA TRBJ1-4
CASSPRPGTGNHEQFF TGTGCCAGCAGCCCTCGTCCCGGGACAGGGAACCATGAGCAGTTCTTC NA TRBV9 TRBD1 TRBJ2-1
CASSPKWGTPPEAFF TGTGCCAGCAGTCCGAAGTGGGGGACCCCTCCTGAAGCTTTCTTT NA TRBV5-6 NA TRBJ1-1
CASSFSDGRGDTQYF TGCGCCAGCAGCTTCTCTGACGGTCGGGGAGATACGCAGTATTTT NA TRBV5-1 NA TRBJ2-3
CASRGTGQSSPLHF TGTGCCAGCAGGGGGACAGGCCAAAGTTCACCCCTCCACTTT NA TRBV6-5 TRBD1 TRBJ1-6
CASSLIGHGNTIYF TGTGCCAGCAGCTTAATAGGTCATGGAAACACCATATATTTT NA TRBV7-9 NA TRBJ1-3
CATSNGGEVNNQPQHF TGTGCCACCAGCAACGGGGGTGAGGTGAACAATCAGCCCCAGCATTTT NA TRBV15 NA TRBJ1-5
CASSLTGDGNQPQHF TGTGCCAGCAGCTTAACAGGGGATGGCAATCAGCCCCAGCATTTT NA TRBV11-1 TRBD1 TRBJ1-5
CASSYVLSEQYF TGTGCCAGCAGTTACGTACTGTCCGAGCAGTACTTC NA TRBV6-6 NA TRBJ2-7
CASLRGAPPYEQYF TGTGCCAGCTTACGAGGGGCCCCCCCCTACGAGCAGTACTTC NA TRBV6-5 NA TRBJ2-7
CAGSPSRRTEAFF TGTGCCGGTAGTCCCTCGAGGCGGACTGAAGCTTTCTTT NA TRBV19 NA TRBJ1-1
CASSYVDRDNTF TGTGCCAGCAGTTATGTGGACAGGGACAACACCTTC NA TRBV6-5 TRBD1 TRBJ1-2
CASSIEISGNTIYF TGTGCCAGTAGTATCGAGATCTCTGGAAACACCATATATTTT NA TRBV19 NA TRBJ1-3
CASSQPPPGANVLTF TGTGCCAGCAGCCAACCCCCCCCTGGGGCCAACGTCCTGACTTTC NA TRBV3-1/TRBV3-2 NA TRBJ2-6
CASSGPPNSPLHF TGTGCCAGCAGTGGACCCCCCAATTCACCCCTCCACTTT NA TRBV12-3/TRBV12-4 NA TRBJ1-6
CASSSGTAQGGNIQYF TGCGCCAGCAGCTCCGGGACCGCACAAGGAGGAAACATTCAGTACTTC NA TRBV5-1 NA TRBJ2-4
CASREGNTEAFF TGCGCCAGCAGGGAGGGGAACACTGAAGCTTTCTTT NA TRBV10-2 NA TRBJ1-1
CASSSGVDEQYF TGTGCCAGCAGCAGTGGGGTCGACGAGCAGTACTTC medium-sized TRBV12-3/TRBV12-4 NA TRBJ2-7
CASSPTPRTGRIGTQYF TGTGCCAGCAGCCCCACTCCTCGGACAGGGAGGATCGGTACGCAGTATTTT NA TRBV28 TRBD1 TRBJ2-3
CASSLEGAVRIRGSTDTQYF TGTGCCAGCAGCTTAGAAGGAGCAGTCCGCATTCGCGGTAGCACAGATACGCAGTATTTT NA TRBV11-2 NA TRBJ2-3
CSVLAGGPAGELFF TGCAGCGTTCTAGCGGGGGGGCCAGCCGGGGAGCTGTTTTTT NA TRBV29-1 TRBD2 TRBJ2-2
CASSPPVYNEQFF TGTGCCAGCTCACCACCGGTCTACAATGAGCAGTTCTTC NA TRBV18 NA TRBJ2-1
CASTPGLAGSYEQYF TGTGCCAGCACCCCCGGACTAGCGGGAAGTTACGAGCAGTACTTC NA TRBV6-5 TRBD2 TRBJ2-7
CASSFSSGRVLNTGELFF TGTGCCAGCAGTTTTTCTAGCGGGAGAGTTCTGAACACCGGGGAGCTGTTTTTT NA TRBV6-2/TRBV6-3 TRBD2 TRBJ2-2
CAISEQNQPQHF TGTGCCATCAGTGAGCAAAATCAGCCCCAGCATTTT NA TRBV10-3 NA TRBJ1-5
CASRKGGSGYNEQFF TGTGCCAGCAGAAAGGGGGGGTCTGGCTACAATGAGCAGTTCTTC NA TRBV6-5 NA TRBJ2-1